This TCR beta chain emerged from a study of cytomegalovirus exposure and HLA in healthy donors. Study-level points and caveats: As was reported, the classifier diagnosed cytomegalovirus status with high specificity and sensitivity. Analyses of presence and absence presupposed an approximately uniform sequencing depth across donors.

Primers for the PCR totalled 60 Vbeta and 13 Jbeta. Original processing notes: An analysis that came later counted 80 million or so unique TCR beta chains, around 10 million shared. TCRdb's copy holds only in-frame clones and misses some; the assay was immunoSEQ multiplex PCR. V, J and clone size derive from that table, while D and trimming were established from the DNA sequence. This table holds 95,000 or so clones, roughly 79% found once. For this clone: Its antigen is still unknown.

Trimming cost V 6 bases and J 0 bases; bases outside gene matches: 8. Per germline, CDR1 SQVTM and CDR2 ANQGSEA. The CDR3 loop spans 15 amino acids. The V call is TRBV29-1, the J call TRBJ1-3; TRBD1 matches at 7 bases. The TCR sequence derives from a woman aged 70 to 79 in good health and CMV-seropositive. The sequenced sample was PBMCs. In nucleotides, the CDR3 is TGCAGCGTGGGGGTGGGACAGAGCTCTGGAAACACCATATATTTT. The encoded protein is CSVGVGQSSGNTIYF.